The text below deals with one T cell receptor (beta chain). The antigen is not known. CD45RO negativity and positive selection for CCR7 defined naive CD8 cells, a population that excluded terminally differentiated effector memory CD45RA+ cells. The data derive from a study of shared clonotypes between healthy human individuals. Notes on the study in general: For sorted subsets, rarefaction showed incomplete sequencing despite large depth.

The method was immunoSEQ multiplex PCR; TCRdb's version includes in-frame clones alone and lacks a portion of them. The table has hundreds of thousands of clones, approximately 96% seen once. This CDR3 region has 14 residues. The germline CDR1 and CDR2 sequences are LNHNV and YYDKDF (reference sequence). The sequenced sample consisted of naive CD8+ T cells sorted from blood. The chain has TRBV15 and TRBJ2-5, with TRBD2 as a possible D gene (6 bases). The DNA end favors TRBJ2-7, so the J call may be wrong. This receptor was identified in a woman aged 25 to 45 in good health. Here the CDR3 DNA reads TGTGCCACCAGCAGCGGGAGCAGTCGCTACGAGCAGTACTTC. Its translation is CATSSGSSRYEQYF.